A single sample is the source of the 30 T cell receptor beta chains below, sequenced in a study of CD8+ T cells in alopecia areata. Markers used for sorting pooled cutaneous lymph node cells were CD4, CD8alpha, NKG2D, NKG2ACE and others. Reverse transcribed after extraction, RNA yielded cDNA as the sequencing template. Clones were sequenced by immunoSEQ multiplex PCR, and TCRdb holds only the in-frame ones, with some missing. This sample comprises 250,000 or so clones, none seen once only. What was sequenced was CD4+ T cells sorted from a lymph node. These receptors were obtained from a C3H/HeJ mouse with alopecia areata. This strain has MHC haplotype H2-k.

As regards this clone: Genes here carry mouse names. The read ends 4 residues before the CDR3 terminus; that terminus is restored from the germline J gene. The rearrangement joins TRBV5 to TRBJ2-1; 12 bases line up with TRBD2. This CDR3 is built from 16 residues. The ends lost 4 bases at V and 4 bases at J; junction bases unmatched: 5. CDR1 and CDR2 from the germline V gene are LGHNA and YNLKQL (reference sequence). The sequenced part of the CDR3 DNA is TGTGCCAGCAGCCTCGCGGGGACTGGGGGGTATGCT. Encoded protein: CASSLAGTGGYA. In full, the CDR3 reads CASSLAGTGGYAEQFF.

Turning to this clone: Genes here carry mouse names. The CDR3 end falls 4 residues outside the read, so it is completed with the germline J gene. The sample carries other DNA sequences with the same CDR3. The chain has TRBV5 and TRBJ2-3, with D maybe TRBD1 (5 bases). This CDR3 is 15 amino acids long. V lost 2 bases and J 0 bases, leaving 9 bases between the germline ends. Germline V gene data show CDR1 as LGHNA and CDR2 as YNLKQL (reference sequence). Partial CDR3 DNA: TGTGCCAGCAGCCAAAGGGGAACTAGTGCAGAA. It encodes CASSQRGTSAE. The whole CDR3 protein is CASSQRGTSAETLYF.

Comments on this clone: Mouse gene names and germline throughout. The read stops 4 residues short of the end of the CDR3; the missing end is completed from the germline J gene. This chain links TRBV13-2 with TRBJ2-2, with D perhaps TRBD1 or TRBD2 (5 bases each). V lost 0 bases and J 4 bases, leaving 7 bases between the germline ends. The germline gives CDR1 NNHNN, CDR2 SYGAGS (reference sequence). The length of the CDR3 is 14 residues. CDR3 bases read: TGTGCCAGCGGTGATGGGGGGTTCACCGGG. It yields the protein CASGDGGFTG. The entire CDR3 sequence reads CASGDGGFTGQLYF.

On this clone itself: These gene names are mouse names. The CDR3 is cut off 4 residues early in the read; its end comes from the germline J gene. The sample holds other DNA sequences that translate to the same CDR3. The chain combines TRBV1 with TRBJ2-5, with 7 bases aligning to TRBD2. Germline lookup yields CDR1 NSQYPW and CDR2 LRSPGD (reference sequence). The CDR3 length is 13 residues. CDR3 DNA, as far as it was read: TGCACCTGCAGTGCTTCTGGGGGAGAC. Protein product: CTCSASGGD. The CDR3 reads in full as CTCSASGGDTQYF.

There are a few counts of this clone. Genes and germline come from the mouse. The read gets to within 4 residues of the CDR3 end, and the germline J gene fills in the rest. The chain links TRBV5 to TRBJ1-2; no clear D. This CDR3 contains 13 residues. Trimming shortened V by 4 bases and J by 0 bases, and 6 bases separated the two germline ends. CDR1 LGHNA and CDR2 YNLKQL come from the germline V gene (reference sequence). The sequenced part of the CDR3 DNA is TGTGCCAGCAGCCTCACATCAAACTCC. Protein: CASSLTSNS. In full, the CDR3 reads CASSLTSNSDYTF.

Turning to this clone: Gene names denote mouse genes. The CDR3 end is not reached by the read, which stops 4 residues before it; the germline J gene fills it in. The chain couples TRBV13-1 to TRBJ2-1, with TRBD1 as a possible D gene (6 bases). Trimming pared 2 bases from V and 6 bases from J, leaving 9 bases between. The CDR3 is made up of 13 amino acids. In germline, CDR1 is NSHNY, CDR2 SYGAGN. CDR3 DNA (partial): TGTGCCAGCAGTGACCTCAGGGGTGCT. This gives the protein CASSDLRGA. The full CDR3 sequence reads CASSDLRGAEQFF.

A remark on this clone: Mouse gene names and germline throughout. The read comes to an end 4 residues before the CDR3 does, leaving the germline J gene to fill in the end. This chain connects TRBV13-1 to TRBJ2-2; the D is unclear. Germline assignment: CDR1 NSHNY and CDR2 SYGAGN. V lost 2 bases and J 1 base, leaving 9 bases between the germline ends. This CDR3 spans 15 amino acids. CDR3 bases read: TGTGCCAGCAGTGAGTCAGATCTAAACACCGGG. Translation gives CASSESDLNTG. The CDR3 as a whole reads CASSESDLNTGQLYF.

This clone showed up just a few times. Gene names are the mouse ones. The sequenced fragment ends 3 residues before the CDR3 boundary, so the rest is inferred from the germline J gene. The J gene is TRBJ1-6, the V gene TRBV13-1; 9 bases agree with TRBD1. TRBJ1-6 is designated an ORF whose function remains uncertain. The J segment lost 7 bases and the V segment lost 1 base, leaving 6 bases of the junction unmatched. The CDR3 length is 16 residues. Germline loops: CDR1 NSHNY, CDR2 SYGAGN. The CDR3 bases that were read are TGTGCCAGCAGTGATTTTGGGACAGGGAGGAATTCGCCC. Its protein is CASSDFGTGRNSP. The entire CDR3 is CASSDFGTGRNSPLYF.

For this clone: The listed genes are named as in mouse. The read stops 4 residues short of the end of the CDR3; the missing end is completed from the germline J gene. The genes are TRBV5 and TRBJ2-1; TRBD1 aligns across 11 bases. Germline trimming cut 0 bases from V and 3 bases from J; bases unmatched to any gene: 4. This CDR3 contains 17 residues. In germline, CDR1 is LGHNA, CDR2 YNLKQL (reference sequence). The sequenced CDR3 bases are TGTGCCAGCAGCCAAGATTTCGGGACAGGGGGCTATGCT. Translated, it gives CASSQDFGTGGYA. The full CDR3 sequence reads CASSQDFGTGGYAEQFF.

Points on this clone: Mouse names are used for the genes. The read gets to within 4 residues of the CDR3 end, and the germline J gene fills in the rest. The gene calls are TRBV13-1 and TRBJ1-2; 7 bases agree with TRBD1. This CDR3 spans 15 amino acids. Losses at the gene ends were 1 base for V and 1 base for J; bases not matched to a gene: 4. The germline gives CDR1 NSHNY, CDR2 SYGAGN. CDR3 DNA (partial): TGTGCCAGCAGTGATCCCGGGACAGAAAACTCC. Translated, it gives CASSDPGTENS. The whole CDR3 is CASSDPGTENSDYTF.

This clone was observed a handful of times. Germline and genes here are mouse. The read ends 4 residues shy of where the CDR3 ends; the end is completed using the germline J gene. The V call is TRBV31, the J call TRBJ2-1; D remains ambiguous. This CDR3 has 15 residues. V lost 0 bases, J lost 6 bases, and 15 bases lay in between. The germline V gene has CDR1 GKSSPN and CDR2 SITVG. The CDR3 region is CAWSLPAGRFAEQFF. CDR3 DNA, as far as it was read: TGTGCCTGGAGTCTACCGGCTGGAAGGTTTGCT.

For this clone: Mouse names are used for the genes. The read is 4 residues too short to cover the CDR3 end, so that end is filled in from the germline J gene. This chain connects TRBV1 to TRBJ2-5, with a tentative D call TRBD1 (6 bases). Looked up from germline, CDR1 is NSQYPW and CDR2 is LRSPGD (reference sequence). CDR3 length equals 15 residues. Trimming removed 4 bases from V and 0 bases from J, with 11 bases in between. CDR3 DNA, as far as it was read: TGCACCTGCAGTGTCGGGACAACTAACCAAGAC. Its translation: CTCSVGTTNQD. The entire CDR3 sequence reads CTCSVGTTNQDTQYF.

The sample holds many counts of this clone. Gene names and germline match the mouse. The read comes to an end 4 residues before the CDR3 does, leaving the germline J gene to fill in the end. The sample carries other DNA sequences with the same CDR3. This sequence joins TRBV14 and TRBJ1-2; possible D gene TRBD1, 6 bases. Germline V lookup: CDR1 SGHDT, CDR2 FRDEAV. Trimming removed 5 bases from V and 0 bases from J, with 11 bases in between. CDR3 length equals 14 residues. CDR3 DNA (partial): TGTGCCAGCAGCCCCGGGACAACAAACTCC. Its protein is CASSPGTTNS. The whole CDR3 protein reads CASSPGTTNSDYTF.

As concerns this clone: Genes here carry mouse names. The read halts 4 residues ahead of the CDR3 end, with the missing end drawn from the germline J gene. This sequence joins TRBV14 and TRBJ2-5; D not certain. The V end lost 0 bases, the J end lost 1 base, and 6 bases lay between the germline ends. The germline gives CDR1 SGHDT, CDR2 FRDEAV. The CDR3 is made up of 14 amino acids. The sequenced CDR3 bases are TGTGCCAGCAGTTTCTCCAGCGACCAAGAC. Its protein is CASSFSSDQD. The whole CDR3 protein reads CASSFSSDQDTQYF.

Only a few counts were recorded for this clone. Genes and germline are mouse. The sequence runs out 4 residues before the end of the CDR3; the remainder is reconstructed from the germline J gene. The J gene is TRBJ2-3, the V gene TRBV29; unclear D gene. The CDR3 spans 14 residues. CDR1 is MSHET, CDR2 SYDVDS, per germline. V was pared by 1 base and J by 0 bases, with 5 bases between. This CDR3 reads CASSLFSSAETLYF. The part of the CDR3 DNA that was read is TGTGCTAGCAGTTTATTCAGTAGTGCAGAA.

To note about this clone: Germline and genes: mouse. CDR3 residues: CTCSADSRTPNSDYTF. The sequenced CDR3 bases are TGCACCTGCAGTGCAGATAGTAGGACACCAAACTCC. This chain connects TRBV1 to TRBJ1-2; the D gene is possibly TRBD1 (5 bases). Sequencing ends 4 residues short of the CDR3 end; the germline J gene provides the rest. V lost 0 bases to trimming and J lost 0 bases, with 11 bases between them. The CDR3 covers 16 residues. Germline CDR1 is NSQYPW and CDR2 is LRSPGD (reference sequence).

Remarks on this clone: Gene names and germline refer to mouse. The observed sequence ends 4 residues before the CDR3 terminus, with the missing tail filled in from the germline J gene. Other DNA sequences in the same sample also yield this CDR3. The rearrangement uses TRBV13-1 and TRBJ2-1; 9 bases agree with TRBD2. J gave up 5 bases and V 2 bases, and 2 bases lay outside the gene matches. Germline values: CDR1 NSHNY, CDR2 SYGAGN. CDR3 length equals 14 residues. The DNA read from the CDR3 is TGTGCCAGCAGTGAGCTGGGGGGGGATGCT. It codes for CASSELGGDA. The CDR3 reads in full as CASSELGGDAEQFF.

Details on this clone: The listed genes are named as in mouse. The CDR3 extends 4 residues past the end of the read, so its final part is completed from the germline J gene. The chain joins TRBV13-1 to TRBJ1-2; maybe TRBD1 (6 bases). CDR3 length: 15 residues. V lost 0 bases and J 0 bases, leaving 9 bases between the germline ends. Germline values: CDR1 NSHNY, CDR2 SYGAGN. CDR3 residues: CASSDVKGANSDYTF. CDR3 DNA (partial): TGTGCCAGCAGTGATGTAAAGGGGGCAAACTCC.

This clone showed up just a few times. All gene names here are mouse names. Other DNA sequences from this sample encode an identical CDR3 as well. CDR3 in amino acids: CASSQDRSAETLYF. The covered CDR3 bases are TGTGCCAGCAGCCAAGACAGAAGTGCAGAA. This chain connects TRBV5 to TRBJ2-3; no clear D. The observed sequence ends 4 residues before the CDR3 terminus, with the missing tail filled in from the germline J gene. This CDR3 has 14 residues. Trimming took 0 bases from V and 0 from J, leaving 4 bases between them. CDR1 LGHNA and CDR2 YNLKQL come from the germline V gene (reference sequence).

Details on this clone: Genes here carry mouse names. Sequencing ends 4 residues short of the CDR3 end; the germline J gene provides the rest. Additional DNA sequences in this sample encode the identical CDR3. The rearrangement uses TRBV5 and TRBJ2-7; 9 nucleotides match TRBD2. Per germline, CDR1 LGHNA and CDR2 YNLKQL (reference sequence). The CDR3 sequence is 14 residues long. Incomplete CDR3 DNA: TGTGCCAGCAGCCAAGGACTGGGGGTGTAT. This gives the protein CASSQGLGVY. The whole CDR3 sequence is CASSQGLGVYEQYF.

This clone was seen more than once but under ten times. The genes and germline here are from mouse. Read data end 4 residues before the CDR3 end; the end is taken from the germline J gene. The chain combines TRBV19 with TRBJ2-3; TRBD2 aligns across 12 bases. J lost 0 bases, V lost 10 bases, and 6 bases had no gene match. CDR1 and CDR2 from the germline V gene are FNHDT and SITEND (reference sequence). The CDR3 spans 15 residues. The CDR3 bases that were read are TGTGCCCGCGGGACTGGGGGGACTAGTGCAGAA. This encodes CARGTGGTSAE. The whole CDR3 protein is CARGTGGTSAETLYF.

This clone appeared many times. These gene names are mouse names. CDR3 sequence: CASSSLGAAETLYF. The DNA read from the CDR3 is TGTGCTAGCAGTAGTCTGGGGGCCGCAGAA. The V gene is TRBV17, the J gene TRBJ2-3; tentative D call: TRBD2 (7 bases). Sequencing ends 4 residues short of the CDR3 end; the germline J gene provides the rest. Trimming cost V 3 bases and J 3 bases, with 10 bases left between them. The CDR3 sequence is 14 residues long. Germline V gives CDR1 MNHDT, CDR2 YYDKIL.

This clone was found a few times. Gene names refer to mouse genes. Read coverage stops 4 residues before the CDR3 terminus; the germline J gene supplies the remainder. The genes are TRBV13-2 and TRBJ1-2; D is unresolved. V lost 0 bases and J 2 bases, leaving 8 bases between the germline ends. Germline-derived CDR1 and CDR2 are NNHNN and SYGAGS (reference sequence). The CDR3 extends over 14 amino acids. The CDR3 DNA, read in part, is TGTGCCAGCGGTGATGCAAAACAGAACTCC. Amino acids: CASGDAKQNS. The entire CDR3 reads CASGDAKQNSDYTF.

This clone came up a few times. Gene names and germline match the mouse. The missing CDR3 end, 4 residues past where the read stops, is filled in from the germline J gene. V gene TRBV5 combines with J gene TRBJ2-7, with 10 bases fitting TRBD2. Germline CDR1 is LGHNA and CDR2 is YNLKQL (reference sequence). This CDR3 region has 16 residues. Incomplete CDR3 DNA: TGTGCCAGCAGCCAAGATCTTGGGACTGGGGATTAT. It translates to CASSQDLGTGDY. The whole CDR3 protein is CASSQDLGTGDYEQYF.

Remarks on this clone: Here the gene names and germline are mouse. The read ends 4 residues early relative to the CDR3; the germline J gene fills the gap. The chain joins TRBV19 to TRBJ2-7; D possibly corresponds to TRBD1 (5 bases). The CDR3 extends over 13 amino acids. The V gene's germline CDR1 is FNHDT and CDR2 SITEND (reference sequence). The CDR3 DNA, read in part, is TGTGCCAGCAAGGACAAATCTTTATAT. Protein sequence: CASKDKSLY. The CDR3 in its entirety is CASKDKSLYEQYF.

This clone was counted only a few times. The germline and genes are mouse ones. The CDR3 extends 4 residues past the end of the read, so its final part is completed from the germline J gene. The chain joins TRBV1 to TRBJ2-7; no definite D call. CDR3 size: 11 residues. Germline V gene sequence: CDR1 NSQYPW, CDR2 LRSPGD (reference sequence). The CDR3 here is CTCSAHNEQYF. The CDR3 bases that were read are TGCACCTGCAGTGCGCACAAT.

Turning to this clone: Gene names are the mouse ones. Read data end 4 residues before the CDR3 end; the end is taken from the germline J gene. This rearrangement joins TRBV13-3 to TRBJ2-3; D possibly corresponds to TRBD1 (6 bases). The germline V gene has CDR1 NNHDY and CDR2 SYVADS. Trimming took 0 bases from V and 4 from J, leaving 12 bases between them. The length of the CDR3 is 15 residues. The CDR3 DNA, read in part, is TGTGCCAGCAGTGATGCGCGGCAGGGGACAGAA. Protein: CASSDARQGTE. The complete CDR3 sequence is CASSDARQGTETLYF.

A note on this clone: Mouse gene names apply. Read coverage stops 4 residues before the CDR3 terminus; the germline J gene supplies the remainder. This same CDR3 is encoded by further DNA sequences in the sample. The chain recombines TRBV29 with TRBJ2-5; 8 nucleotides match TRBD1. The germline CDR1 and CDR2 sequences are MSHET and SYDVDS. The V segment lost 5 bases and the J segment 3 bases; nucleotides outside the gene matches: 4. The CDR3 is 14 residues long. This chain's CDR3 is CASSPQGAQDTQYF. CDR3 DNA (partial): TGTGCTAGCAGTCCCCAGGGGGCTCAAGAC.

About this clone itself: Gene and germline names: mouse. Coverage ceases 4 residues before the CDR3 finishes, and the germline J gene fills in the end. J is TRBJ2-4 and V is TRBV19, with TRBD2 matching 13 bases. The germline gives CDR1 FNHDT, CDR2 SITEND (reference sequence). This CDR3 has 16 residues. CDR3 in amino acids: CASSPGTGGVKNTLYF. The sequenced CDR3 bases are TGTGCCAGCAGCCCTGGGACTGGGGGGGTTAAAAAC.

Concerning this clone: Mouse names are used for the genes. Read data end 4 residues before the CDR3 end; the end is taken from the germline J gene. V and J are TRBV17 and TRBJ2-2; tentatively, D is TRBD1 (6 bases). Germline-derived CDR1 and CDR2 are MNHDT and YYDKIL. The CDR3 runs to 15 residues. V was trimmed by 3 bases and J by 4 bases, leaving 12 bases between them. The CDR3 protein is CASSSRGRSTGQLYF. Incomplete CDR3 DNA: TGTGCTAGCAGTAGCAGGGGAAGGAGCACCGGG.